This section outlines one T cell receptor beta chain sequence together with its context. Its binding antigen is unknown. No base quality information exists; no much larger clone differs at one position. The library relied on the immunoSEQ multiplex PCR assay. For most patients, high-throughput TCR-beta CDR3 sequencing of genomic DNA was performed by Adaptive Biotechnologies. Under the source paper's analysis protocol: Adaptive's ImmunoSEQ software supplied the TCR sequencing data for 15 to 20 patients, while MiXCR and VDJtools were used to process a few other patients. Because the origin of CDR3 nucleotide sequences shared between donor and recipient could not be assigned, those sequences were removed. At least 2-fold expansion over unstimulated cells and a minimum CFSE-low frequency of 0.002% (template counts) or 0.001% (read counts) were required for clones to be classified as alloreactive. Clones were considered mappable if detected in sequenced pre-transplant spleen, lymph node, or MLR CFSE-low populations of the donor or recipient. The cumulative frequency of alloreactive clones was calculated as a percentage of all sequences, weighted by copy number. What TCRdb holds here is the immuneACCESS table cut down to in-frame rearrangements. Part of the clones is not present; checked against another copy, under half of the missing clones reflect an unresolved V gene, and the others are unexplained. V, J and clone size are those of that table, while D and trimming were read from the DNA. The sample profile shows tens of thousands of clones; around 95% of them were found once. The ten largest clones represent approximately 0.8% of the sample.

The data stem from a study of graft-versus-host responses after intestinal transplantation (TCRdb year 2021). About the study as a whole: Recipients received multivisceral, liver-intestinal, or isolated intestinal transplants. All recipients received anti-thymocyte globulin induction followed by maintenance tacrolimus and steroids for around three years. Graft-versus-host and host-versus-graft alloreactive T cell clones were tracked in the graft, circulation and bone marrow after intestinal transplantation using bulk TCR-beta CDR3 sequencing. To identify alloreactive clones, pre-transplant mixed lymphocyte reaction products were sequenced and then compared with unstimulated pre-transplant donor and recipient T cells. The cohort enrolled about two dozen intestinal transplant recipients including one retransplant, and 3 patients lacking pretransplant specimens were excluded. A peak of at least 4% donor T cells among recipient peripheral blood mononuclear cells was the definition used for donor T cell macrochimerism. Samples from a few later patients were sequenced in-house on an Illumina MiSeq with MiXCR processing rather than by the commercial service.

Blood samples were collected up to 4 times in the first month after transplant and then at least monthly when available. General study outcomes and caveats: Conclusions were limited by the relatively low number and heterogeneity of intestinal transplant patients. Patients with donor T cell macrochimerism had high GvH to HvG T cell clonal ratios in their allografts. Early after transplant, declines in HvG clones were associated with peak levels of circulating GvH clones. GvH clones turned up in recipient bone marrow, with some appearing earlier in ileal mucosa or blood, a pattern consistent with an intestinal mucosal origin.

This sample comprised PBMCs, obtained 16 days after intestinal transplant. This TCR derives from a human patient who received an intestinal transplant, so some T cells may come from the graft donor.

The CDR3 loop reads CASSLGLGETQYF. The sequenced DNA: TGTGCCAGCAGCTTGGGGCTTGGCGAGACCCAGTACTTC. Recombination linked TRBV5-4 to TRBJ2-5, with no confidently assigned D gene. Including cysteine and phenylalanine, the CDR3 has 13 amino acids. The DNA shown is the 39-base CDR3, in frame from base 1. V is clipped by 0 bases and J by 5 bases, and the sequence between their germline boundaries is 8 bases long. Per the germline V gene (reference sequence), SGHNT is the CDR1 and YYREEE is the CDR2.